These 2 T cell receptor beta chains share one sample of origin, sequenced in a study of cytomegalovirus exposure and HLA in healthy donors. Primers included in the PCR were 60 Vbeta and 13 Jbeta primers. TCRdb's table, derived via immunoSEQ multiplex PCR, lists solely in-frame clones and lacks some. The sample has some 130,000 clones; around 79% are singletons. Sequenced sample: PBMCs. Every receptor here comes from a young man in good health and CMV-seronegative.

The J gene is TRBJ1-3, the V gene TRBV2, with D possibly TRBD1 on 5 matching bases. Germline CDR1 reads SNHLY; CDR2 reads FYNNEI. The CDR3 runs to 13 residues. V lost 2 bases, J lost 7 bases, and 9 bases lay in between. CDR3 DNA sequence: TGTGCCAGCAGTGAATCCAGGGCCAACACCATATATTTT. Translated, it gives CASSESRANTIYF.

V usage is TRBV25-1 and J usage is TRBJ1-1; D call uncertain. V was cut by 5 bases and J by 7 bases, with 17 bases left in between. The CDR3 spans 14 residues. In germline, CDR1 is MGHDK, CDR2 SYGVNS. Here the CDR3 reads CASSHAGIPDEAFF. DNA of the CDR3: TGTGCCAGCAGTCACGCGGGAATTCCGGATGAAGCTTTCTTT.